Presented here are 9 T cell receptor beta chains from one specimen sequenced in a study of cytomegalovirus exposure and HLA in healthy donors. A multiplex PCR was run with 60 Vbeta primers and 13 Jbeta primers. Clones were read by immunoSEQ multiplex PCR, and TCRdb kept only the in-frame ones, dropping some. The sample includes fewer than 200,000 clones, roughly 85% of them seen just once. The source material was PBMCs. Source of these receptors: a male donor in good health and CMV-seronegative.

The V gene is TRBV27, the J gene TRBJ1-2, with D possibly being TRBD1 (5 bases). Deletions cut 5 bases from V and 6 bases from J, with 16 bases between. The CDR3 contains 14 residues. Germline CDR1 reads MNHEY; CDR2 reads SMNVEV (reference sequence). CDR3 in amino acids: CASSPRTRGDGYTF. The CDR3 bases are TGTGCCAGCAGTCCCCGGACAAGAGGTGATGGCTACACCTTC.

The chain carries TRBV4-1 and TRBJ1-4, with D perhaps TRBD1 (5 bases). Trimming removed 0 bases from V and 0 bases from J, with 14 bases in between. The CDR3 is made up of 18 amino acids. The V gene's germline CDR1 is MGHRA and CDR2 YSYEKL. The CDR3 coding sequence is TGCGCCAGCAGCCAAGATGGGGGGATCAGCCCAACTAATGAAAAACTGTTTTTT. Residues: CASSQDGGISPTNEKLFF.

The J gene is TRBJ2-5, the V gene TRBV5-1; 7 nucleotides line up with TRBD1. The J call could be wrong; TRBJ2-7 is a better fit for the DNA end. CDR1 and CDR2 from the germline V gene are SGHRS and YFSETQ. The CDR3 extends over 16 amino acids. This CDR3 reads CASSLAPGTATYEQYF. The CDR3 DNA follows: TGCGCCAGCAGCTTGGCCCCCGGGACAGCCACCTACGAGCAGTACTTC.

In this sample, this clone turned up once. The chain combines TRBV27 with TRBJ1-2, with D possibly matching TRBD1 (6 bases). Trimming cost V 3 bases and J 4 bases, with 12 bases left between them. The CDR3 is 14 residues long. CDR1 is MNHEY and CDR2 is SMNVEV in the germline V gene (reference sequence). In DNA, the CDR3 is TGTGCCAGCAGTTTCTCATCGACAGGCTATGGCTACACCTTC. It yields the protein CASSFSSTGYGYTF.

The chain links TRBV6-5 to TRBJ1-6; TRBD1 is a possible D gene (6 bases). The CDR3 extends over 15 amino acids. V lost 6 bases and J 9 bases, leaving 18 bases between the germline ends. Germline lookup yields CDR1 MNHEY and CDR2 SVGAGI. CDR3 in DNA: TGTGCCAGCAGCCCTACCACAGGGTCGGTTTCACCCCTCCACTTT. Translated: CASSPTTGSVSPLHF.

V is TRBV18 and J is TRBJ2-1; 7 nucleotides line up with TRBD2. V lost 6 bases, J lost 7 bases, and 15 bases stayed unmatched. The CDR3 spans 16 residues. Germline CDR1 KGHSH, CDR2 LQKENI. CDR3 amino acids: CASSIYFPGGFNEQFF. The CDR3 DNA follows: TGTGCCAGCTCCATTTATTTTCCGGGGGGATTTAATGAGCAGTTCTTC.

The CDR3, as DNA: TGTGCCAGCAGCTTAGAACTAACCTACGAGCAGTACTTC. This encodes CASSLELTYEQYF. This chain joins TRBV7-8 and TRBJ2-7; no clear D gene. Looked up from germline, CDR1 is SGHVS and CDR2 is FQNEAQ. The V end was cut by 1 base, the J end by 2 bases, with 6 bases between. CDR3 length: 13 residues.

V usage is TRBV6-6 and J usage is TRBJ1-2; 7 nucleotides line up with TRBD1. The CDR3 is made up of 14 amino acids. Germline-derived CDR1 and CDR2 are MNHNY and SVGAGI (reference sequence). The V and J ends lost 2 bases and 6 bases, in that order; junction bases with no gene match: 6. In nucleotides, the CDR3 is TGTGCCAGCAGTTACCTCGACAGGGTTGATGGCTACACCTTC. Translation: CASSYLDRVDGYTF.

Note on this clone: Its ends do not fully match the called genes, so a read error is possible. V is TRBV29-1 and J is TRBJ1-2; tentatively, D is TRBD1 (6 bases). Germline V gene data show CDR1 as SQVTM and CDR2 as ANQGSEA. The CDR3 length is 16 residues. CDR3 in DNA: TGCAGGGTTGAAGATGGGGGGAGGGGGGTTGGGGGCGGCTACACCTTC. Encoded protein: CRVEDGGRGVGGGYTF.